The 14 T cell receptor beta chains in this list originate from one sample, sequenced in a study of T cell responses to AZD1222 COVID-19 vaccine. Profiled with immunoSEQ multiplex PCR; TCRdb holds only in-frame clones, not every one. The profile shows about 130,000 clones, approximately 91% of them singletons. The sequencing used peripheral blood, collected 28 days after the second AZD1222 dose. The receptors derive from an adult who received the AZD1222 COVID-19 vaccine.

V is TRBV5-4 and J is TRBJ1-1; D uncertain. The length of the CDR3 is 12 residues. Germline V gene data show CDR1 as SGHNT and CDR2 as YYREEE (reference sequence). Trimming took off 4 bases at V and 3 bases at J, with 7 bases between the two ends. DNA for the CDR3: TGTGCCAGCAGCGACGCGGACACTGAAGCTTTCTTT. Protein: CASSDADTEAFF.

This sequence joins TRBV28 and TRBJ2-3, with D tentatively TRBD1 (6 bases). From germline, CDR1 is MDHEN and CDR2 SYDVKM. The CDR3 has 14 residues. V was clipped by 6 bases and J by 12 bases, with 22 bases between them. Written as DNA, the CDR3 is TGTGCCAGCAGGAAACTGACAGGCCTACTCTTACAGTATTTT. It specifies CASRKLTGLLLQYF.

The sample holds a few counts of this clone. The chain recombines TRBV6-1 with TRBJ1-5; perhaps TRBD1 as D (6 bases). CDR3 size: 14 residues. Germline CDR1 is MNHNS and CDR2 is SASEGT. Deletions cut 1 base from V and 7 bases from J, with 11 bases between. In DNA, the CDR3 is TGTGCCAGCAGTGAAGGAGGGGGGTGGCAGCCCCAGCATTTT. Translation gives CASSEGGGWQPQHF.

The chain employs TRBV14 and TRBJ2-2; 7 bases fit TRBD1. The length of the CDR3 is 13 residues. Germline CDR1 reads SGHDN; CDR2 reads FVKESK. The ends lost 4 bases at V and 6 bases at J; junction bases unmatched: 2. In nucleotides, the CDR3 is TGTGCCAGCAGCCGACAGGGTCCCGGGGAGCTGTTTTTT. Residues: CASSRQGPGELFF.

The gene calls are TRBV28 and TRBJ1-2, with D possibly TRBD1 on 5 matching bases. CDR1 and CDR2 (germline): MDHEN, SYDVKM. Trimming removed 5 bases at V and 4 bases at J, with 14 bases between. This CDR3 region has 14 residues. The CDR3 DNA reads as TGTGCCAGCAGTACACCAGGGTCGGGCTATGGCTACACCTTC. It encodes CASSTPGSGYGYTF.

This clone was seen only once. The chain combines TRBV21-1 with TRBJ2-7; whether TRBD1, the table's D call, matches the DNA was not checked. TRBV21-1 is a pseudogene. The CDR3 contains 16 residues. CDR3 residues: CASSKVGDRFSYEQYF. CDR3 sequence (DNA): TGTGCCAGCAGCAAAGTGGGGGACAGATTTTCCTACGAGCAGTACTTC.

The V call is TRBV14, the J call TRBJ2-1; D not certain. The CDR3 consists of 13 residues. Trimming took off 4 bases at V and 4 bases at J, with 8 bases between the two ends. Germline CDR1 SGHDN, CDR2 FVKESK. Here the CDR3 reads CASSPSDYNEQFF. The CDR3 DNA follows: TGTGCCAGCAGCCCCTCCGATTACAATGAGCAGTTCTTC.

This clone was seen just once. The genes are TRBV28 and TRBJ1-2; no firm D call. CDR3 size: 12 residues. Per the germline V gene, CDR1 is MDHEN and CDR2 is SYDVKM. V lost 3 bases, J lost 8 bases, and 10 bases lay in between. CDR3 in DNA: TGTGCCAGCAGTTTCACCAGGAACGGCTACACCTTC. The encoded protein is CASSFTRNGYTF.

CDR3 amino acids: CASSYGGAMNTEAFF. The DNA of the CDR3 is TGTGCCAGCAGCTACGGAGGGGCTATGAACACTGAAGCTTTCTTT. The rearrangement uses TRBV6-5 and TRBJ1-1; a weak D match, TRBD1 (5 bases). The ends were cut back, 6 bases at V and 0 bases at J, with 14 bases in the middle. The germline V gene has CDR1 MNHEY and CDR2 SVGAGI. The CDR3 is 15 amino acids.

V usage is TRBV28 and J usage is TRBJ1-5; D perhaps matches TRBD1 (5 bases). The CDR3 covers 16 residues. The germline CDR1 and CDR2 sequences are MDHEN and SYDVKM. V was trimmed by 2 bases and J by 0 bases, leaving 11 bases between them. DNA for the CDR3: TGTGCCAGCAGTTTACTGGGGCGGAATAGCAATCAGCCCCAGCATTTT. It yields the protein CASSLLGRNSNQPQHF.

J is TRBJ1-1 and V is TRBV23-1; no clear D gene. TRBV23-1 is recorded as an ORF, its role being uncertain. The length of the CDR3 is 16 residues. V lost 2 bases and J 1 base, leaving 14 bases between the germline ends. The CDR3 protein is CASSQGVDLGNTEAFF. The CDR3 bases are TGCGCCAGCAGTCAAGGAGTGGACCTGGGGAACACTGAAGCTTTCTTT.

The rearrangement uses TRBV27 and TRBJ2-2, with D uncertain. This CDR3 spans 15 amino acids. Germline CDR1 reads MNHEY; CDR2 reads SMNVEV (reference sequence). V lost 4 bases to trimming and J lost 8 bases, with 17 bases between them. As DNA, the CDR3 is TGTGCCAGCAGTTCTAAGCAGATAGCATCAGGGGAGCTGTTTTTT. Translation gives CASSSKQIASGELFF.

The gene calls are TRBV15 and TRBJ1-1; D gene uncertain. Germline assignment: CDR1 LNHNV and CDR2 YYDKDF (reference sequence). The CDR3 is made up of 13 amino acids. Trimming removed 6 bases at V and 1 base at J, with 9 bases between. The CDR3 DNA reads as TGTGCCACCAGTCAAGGGCAGAACACTGAAGCTTTCTTT. Residues: CATSQGQNTEAFF.

This chain connects TRBV11-2 to TRBJ2-1, with 7 bases matching TRBD2. V lost 5 bases to trimming and J lost 6 bases; unmatched junction nucleotides: 10. CDR1 SGHAT and CDR2 FQNNGV come from the germline V gene. The CDR3 extends over 15 amino acids. The chain's CDR3 is CASSQDLSGGNEQFF. CDR3 bases: TGTGCCAGCAGCCAGGACCTATCGGGAGGCAATGAGCAGTTCTTC.